The 5 T cell receptor beta chains below were found in one sample sequenced in a study of human T cells and chemical hapten exposure. TCRdb re-called the RACE reads with MiXCR, one entry per CDR3 protein. The top ten clones hold about 4.2% of a sample with 80,000 to 95,000 distinct CDR3 sequences, about 10% of them seen once. Noted time point: patch test 1, 2 weeks after DPC sensitization. The treatment here: therapeutic diphenylcyclopropenone sensitization with weekly scalp DPC. The sequencing here drew on whole blood, taken in connection with sensitization to the hapten diphenylcyclopropenone (DPC). These receptor sequences come from a woman aged 50 to 60 with alopecia areata. Some clones in this sample may be carry-over from other donors' samples.

A word on this clonotype: A much larger clonotype is one base distant, so this may be a read error. The missing conserved phenylalanine or tryptophan at the end of this CDR3 makes a read error likely. The J gene is TRBJ1-1, the V gene TRBV29-1, with D uncertain. CDR3 length: 13 residues. Trimming shortened V by 4 bases and J by 3 bases, and 12 bases separated the two germline ends. CDR1 is SQVTM and CDR2 is ANQGSEA in the germline V gene. The CDR3 nucleotides read TGCAGCGTTGGTGAGGGAACGGACACTGAAGCTTTCTTA. This gives the protein CSVGEGTDTEAFL.

The chain combines TRBV7-6 with TRBJ2-3, with unresolved D. The germline V gene has CDR1 SGHVS and CDR2 FNYEAQ. The CDR3 has 13 residues. The V gene lost 4 bases and the J gene lost 6 bases, with 11 bases spanning the gap. For the CDR3, the DNA is TGTGCCAGCAGCTCCGACTTAGTCGATACGCAGTATTTT. The encoded protein is CASSSDLVDTQYF.

The chain joins TRBV18 to TRBJ2-7, with TRBD1 identical over 9 bases. CDR1 KGHSH and CDR2 LQKENI come from the germline V gene. The CDR3 extends over 15 amino acids. The V and J ends lost 2 bases and 7 bases, in that order; junction bases with no gene match: 9. The CDR3 is CASSPRIQGAREQYF. DNA of the CDR3: TGTGCCAGCTCACCAAGGATACAGGGGGCGCGGGAGCAGTACTTC.

This clonotype was observed at least ten times. The chain is built from TRBV7-8 and TRBJ1-5; TRBD1 might be the D (6 bases). The V and J ends lost 2 bases and 4 bases respectively, with 18 bases between them. Germline V gene data show CDR1 as SGHVS and CDR2 as FQNEAQ. The CDR3 loop spans 17 amino acids. DNA for the CDR3: TGTGCCAGCAGCTTAATGGCGGGGGGCTCGTGGAATCAGCCCCAGCATTTT. It codes for CASSLMAGGSWNQPQHF.

The sample holds many counts of this clonotype. V and J are TRBV6-5 and TRBJ2-5, with D tentatively TRBD1 or TRBD2 (5 bases each). V lost 4 bases and J lost 4, with 22 bases in between. The V gene's germline CDR1 is MNHEY and CDR2 SVGAGI. The CDR3 length is 17 residues. For the CDR3, the DNA is TGTGCCAGCAGTTTGGGGGTCGGGCAGGCGTTTCTAGAGACCCAGTACTTC. Translating gives CASSLGVGQAFLETQYF.